Listed here is a single T cell receptor (beta chain). Its antigen is not yet known. Base qualities were left out, and no much larger clone turns up one base away. Relative to germline, V is 5 bases shorter and J is 3 bases shorter, with 10 bases between their ends. CDR1 and CDR2, looked up from the germline V gene, are MNHNS and SASEGT. The CDR3 measures 13 amino acids from cysteine to phenylalanine. Solely the CDR3 DNA is kept, with 39 bases framed from the first base. The data derive from a study of OX40 agonist ivuxolimab in advanced cancers. As for the study more broadly: The costimulatory receptor OX40 (CD134) was targeted by ivuxolimab, a fully human IgG2 agonistic monoclonal antibody. The paper reports the monotherapy dose-escalation portion (N ≈ 52 patients) of the phase I ivuxolimab trial. The purpose of peripheral TCRbeta sequencing was to test whether ivuxolimab changed TCR sequence diversity and led to clonal T-cell expansion. Patients were allowed to have had prior anti-PD-1, anti-PD-L1 or anti-CTLA-4 therapy, and around two fifths of the dose-escalation patients had been treated with checkpoint inhibitors. In the dose-escalation cohort, approximately 83% of patients were male, and the mean age was roughly 60 years with a range of 23 to 79. Partial responses occurred in three dose-escalation patients, of whom one had hepatocellular carcinoma and two had cutaneous melanoma. Intravenous ivuxolimab was administered to patients every 2 weeks at six dose levels: 0.01, 0.1, 0.3, 1.5, 3 and 10 mg/kg. Among the roughly 52 dose-escalation patients, approximately 20 had hepatocellular carcinoma, around 15 melanoma, 9 renal cell carcinoma and 9 head and neck cancer. Points the paper makes about the study in general: In the 0.1-3.0 mg/kg groups, partial responders had among the lowest normalized peripheral clonal expansion, particularly in CD8+ T cells. The antigen specificity of the clonally expanded peripheral T cells was not determined. Low levels of normalized T-cell clonal expansion were also seen in some nonresponding patients. At doses of 0.1 to 3.0 mg/kg, clonal expansion of both CD4+ and CD8+ blood T cells was observed from baseline to week 6. After ivuxolimab, CD8+ T cells had more expanded clones than CD4+ T cells on average.

Patients with a history of autoimmune disease or receiving systemic immunosuppression were excluded from the trial. Peripheral blood for TCR sequencing was drawn from every dose cohort at baseline, at cycle 4 day 1 and at cycle 7 day 1. Samples came from an open-label, multicenter, first-in-human phase I dose-escalation trial of ivuxolimab. The trial enrolled adults with locally advanced or metastatic head and neck squamous cell, hepatocellular, melanoma or renal cell carcinoma. Before TCR sequencing, CD4+ T cells and CD8+ T cells were sorted from peripheral blood as separate populations. Genomic DNA was extracted from sorted cells for sequencing of the TCRbeta CDR3 region. TCRbeta CDR3 regions were sequenced using the immunoSEQ Assay. TCRdb retrieved this table from immuneACCESS and kept in-frame rearrangements only. Not all clones are present; in checked studies, unresolved V genes account for under half, and no reason is known for the remainder. The sample table contains over 60,000 clones; only one count was recorded for about 90% of them. The ten largest clones add up to 2% of the sample.

The receptor comes from an adult with an advanced solid tumor such as melanoma, head and neck, liver or kidney cancer. Recombination linked TRBV6-1 to TRBJ2-5; the best D guess is TRBD2, with 6 bases matching. The sample here was CD4+ or CD8+ T cells sorted from blood, taken in a trial of the OX40 agonist ivuxolimab. CDR3 protein: CASSFAGKETQYF. The DNA reads as follows: TGTGCCAGCAGTTTTGCGGGGAAAGAGACCCAGTACTTC.